The T cell receptor beta chain under discussion was sequenced for a study of T cell repertoires in cytomegalovirus infection. V lost 3 bases and J 6 bases, leaving 17 bases between the germline ends. Germline V CDR1 and CDR2: SGHAT, FQNNGV. This CDR3 spans 15 amino acids. One entry per CDR3 protein results from TCRdb running MiXCR on the reads. Here the sample spans around 450,000 distinct CDR3 sequences, roughly 30% being singletons. The chain uses TRBV11-2 and TRBJ1-1; D is unresolved. The sample comprised PBMCs. This TCR was recovered from a human donor in good health (CMV status not recorded). Some clones in this sample may be carry-over from other donors' samples. CDR3 sequence (DNA): TGTGCCAGCAGCTTCTCTGAGGGCCGGTTCTCTGAAGCTTTCTTT. Residues: CASSFSEGRFSEAFF.